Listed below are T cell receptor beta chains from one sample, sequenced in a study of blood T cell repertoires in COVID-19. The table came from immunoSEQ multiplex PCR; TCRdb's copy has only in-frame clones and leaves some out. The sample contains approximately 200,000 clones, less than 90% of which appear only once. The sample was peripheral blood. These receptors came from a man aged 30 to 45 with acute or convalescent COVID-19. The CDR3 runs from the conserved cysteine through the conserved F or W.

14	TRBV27	CASSLSPGNYGYTF
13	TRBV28	CASSTTGLRPQHF
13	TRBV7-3	CASSLTGGTEAFF
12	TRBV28	CASSTRNTEAFF
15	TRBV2	CASRGLAGATDTQYF
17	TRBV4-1	CASSPAGGRRGTDTQYF
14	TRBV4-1	CASSRQGSNQPQHF
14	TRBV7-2	CASSLQGYNSPLHF
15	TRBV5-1	CASSLSDGRDYGYTF
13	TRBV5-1	CASSSTDTYEQYF
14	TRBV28	CASSLRGPPYEQYF
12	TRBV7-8	CASSRRGYEQYF
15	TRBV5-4	CASSKPGGFGYGYTF
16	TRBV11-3	CASSLGTAPGRETQYF